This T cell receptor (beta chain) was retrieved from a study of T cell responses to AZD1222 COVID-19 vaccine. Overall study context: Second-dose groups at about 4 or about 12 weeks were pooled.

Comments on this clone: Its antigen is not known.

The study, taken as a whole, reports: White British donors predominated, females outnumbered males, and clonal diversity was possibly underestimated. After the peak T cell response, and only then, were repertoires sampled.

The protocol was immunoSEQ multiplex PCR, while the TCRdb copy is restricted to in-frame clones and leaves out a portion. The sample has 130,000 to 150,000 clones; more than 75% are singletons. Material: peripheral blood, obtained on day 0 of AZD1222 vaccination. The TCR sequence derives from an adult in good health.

CDR3 protein: CASSLDQGGSTAGGEQFF. CDR3 sequence (DNA): TGTGCCAGCAGCTTAGATCAGGGGGGATCGACGGCCGGGGGCGAGCAGTTCTTC. The gene calls are TRBV11-3 and TRBJ2-1, with TRBD1 as a possible D gene (7 bases). The CDR3 extends over 18 amino acids. CDR1 and CDR2 (germline): SGHNT, YENEEA. V shed 0 bases and J shed 10 bases, with 25 bases lying between them.